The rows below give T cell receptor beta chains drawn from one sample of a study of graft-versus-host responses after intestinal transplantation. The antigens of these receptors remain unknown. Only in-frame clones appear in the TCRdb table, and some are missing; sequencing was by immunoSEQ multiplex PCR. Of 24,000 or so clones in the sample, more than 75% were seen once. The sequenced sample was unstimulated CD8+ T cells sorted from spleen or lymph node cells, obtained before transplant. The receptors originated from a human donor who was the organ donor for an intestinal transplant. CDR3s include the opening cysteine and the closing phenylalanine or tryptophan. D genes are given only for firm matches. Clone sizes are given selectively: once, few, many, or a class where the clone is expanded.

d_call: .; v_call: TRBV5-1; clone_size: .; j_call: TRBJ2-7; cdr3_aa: CASSSVGPYEQYF; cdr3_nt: TGCGCCAGCAGCTCGGTGGGCCCCTACGAGCAGTACTTC
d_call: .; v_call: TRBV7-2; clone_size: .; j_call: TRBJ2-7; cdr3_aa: CASSSPWTETYEQYF; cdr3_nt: TGTGCCAGCAGCTCGCCCTGGACAGAAACCTACGAGCAGTACTTC
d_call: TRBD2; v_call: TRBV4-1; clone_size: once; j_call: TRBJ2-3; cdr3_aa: CANSSGRTDTQYF; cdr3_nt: TGCGCCAACTCTAGCGGCCGCACAGATACGCAGTATTTT
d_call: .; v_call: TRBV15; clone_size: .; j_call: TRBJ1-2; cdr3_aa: CATSRGDSYGYTF; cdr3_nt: TGTGCCACCAGCAGAGGAGATAGCTATGGCTACACCTTC
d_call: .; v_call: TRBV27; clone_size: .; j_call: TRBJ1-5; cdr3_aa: CASSLDSSNNQPQHF; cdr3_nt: TGTGCCAGCAGTTTAGACAGCTCTAACAATCAGCCCCAGCATTTT
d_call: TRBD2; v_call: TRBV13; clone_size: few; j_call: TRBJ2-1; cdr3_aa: CASSAGLAGAEQFF; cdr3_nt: TGTGCCAGCAGCGCCGGACTAGCGGGAGCGGAGCAGTTCTTC
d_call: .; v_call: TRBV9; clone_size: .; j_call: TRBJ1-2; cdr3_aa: CASSVGGSGYTF; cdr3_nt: TGTGCCAGCAGCGTCGGGGGTAGTGGCTACACCTTC
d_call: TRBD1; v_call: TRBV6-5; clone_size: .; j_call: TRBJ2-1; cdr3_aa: CASSYSKQGANEQFF; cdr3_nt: TGTGCCAGCAGTTACTCGAAACAGGGGGCCAATGAGCAGTTCTTC
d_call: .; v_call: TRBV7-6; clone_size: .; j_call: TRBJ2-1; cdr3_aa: CASRATSNEQFF; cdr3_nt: TGTGCCAGCAGGGCGACTAGCAATGAGCAGTTCTTC
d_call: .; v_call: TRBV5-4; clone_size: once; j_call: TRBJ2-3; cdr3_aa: CASRDLSTDTQYF; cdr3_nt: TGTGCCAGCCGGGACTTAAGCACAGATACGCAGTATTTT
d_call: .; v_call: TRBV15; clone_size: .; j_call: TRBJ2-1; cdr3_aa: CATSRGRQSYYNEQFF; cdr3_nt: TGTGCCACCAGCAGGGGACGACAGAGTTACTACAATGAGCAGTTCTTC
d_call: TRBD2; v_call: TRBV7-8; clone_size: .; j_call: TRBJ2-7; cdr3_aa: CASSYYRGGLHYEQYF; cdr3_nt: TGTGCCAGCAGCTACTACCGGGGGGGTCTACACTACGAGCAGTACTTC
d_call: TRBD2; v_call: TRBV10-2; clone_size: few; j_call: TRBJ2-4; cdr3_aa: CASSESSGVENIQYF; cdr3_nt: TGCGCCAGCAGTGAGAGTAGCGGGGTGGAAAACATTCAGTACTTC
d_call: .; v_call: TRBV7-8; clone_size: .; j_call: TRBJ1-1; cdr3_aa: CASSLQGPNTEAFF; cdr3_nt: TGTGCCAGCAGCCTACAGGGACCGAACACTGAAGCTTTCTTT
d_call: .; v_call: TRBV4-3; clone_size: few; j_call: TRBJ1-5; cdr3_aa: CASSQGGGGNQPQHF; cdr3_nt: TGCGCCAGCAGCCAAGGGGGGGGCGGGAATCAGCCCCAGCATTTT
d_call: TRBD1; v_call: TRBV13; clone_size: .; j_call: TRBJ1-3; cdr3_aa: CASSFAGQDSPGTIYF; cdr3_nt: TGTGCCAGCAGCTTTGCGGGACAGGACTCTCCAGGCACCATATATTTT
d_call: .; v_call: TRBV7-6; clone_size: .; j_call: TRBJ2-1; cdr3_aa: CASSLVEGVRYNEQFF; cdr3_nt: TGTGCCAGCAGCTTAGTAGAGGGAGTGCGTTACAATGAGCAGTTCTTC
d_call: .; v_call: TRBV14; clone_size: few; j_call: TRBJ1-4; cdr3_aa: CASSQGEAGAEKLFF; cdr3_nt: TGTGCCAGCAGCCAAGGGGAGGCAGGGGCTGAAAAACTGTTTTTT
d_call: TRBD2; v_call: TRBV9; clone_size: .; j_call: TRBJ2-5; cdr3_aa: CASNRGDHQETQYF; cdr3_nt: TGTGCCAGCAACCGGGGGGACCACCAAGAGACCCAGTACTTC
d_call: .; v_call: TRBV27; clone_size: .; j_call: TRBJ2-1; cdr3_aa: CASSFTLRLGGPWLREQFF; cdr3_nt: TGTGCCAGCAGTTTCACTCTTCGTTTGGGGGGGCCTTGGCTGAGGGAGCAGTTCTTC
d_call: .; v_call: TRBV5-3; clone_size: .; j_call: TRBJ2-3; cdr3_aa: CASSPEGTQYF; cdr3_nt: TGTGCCAGCAGTCCCGAGGGTACGCAGTATTTT
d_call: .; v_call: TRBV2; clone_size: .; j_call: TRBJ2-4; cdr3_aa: CASRPGPFLAKNIQYF; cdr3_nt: TGTGCCAGCAGACCGGGACCCTTTTTAGCCAAAAACATTCAGTACTTC
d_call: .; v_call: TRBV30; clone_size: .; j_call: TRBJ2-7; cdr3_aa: CAWSARDHSYEQYF; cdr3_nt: TGTGCCTGGAGCGCACGGGACCACTCCTACGAGCAGTACTTC
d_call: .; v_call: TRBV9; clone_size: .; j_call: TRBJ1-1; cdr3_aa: CASSSTLDRGRPNTEAFF; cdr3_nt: TGTGCCAGCAGCTCTACCCTGGACCGAGGGAGGCCAAACACTGAAGCTTTCTTT
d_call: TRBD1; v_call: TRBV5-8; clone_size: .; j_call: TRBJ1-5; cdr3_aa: CASSLEDRARLQPQHF; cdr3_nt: TGTGCCAGCAGCTTGGAGGACAGGGCCCGGCTCCAGCCCCAGCATTTT
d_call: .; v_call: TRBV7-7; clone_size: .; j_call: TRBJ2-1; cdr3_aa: CASSLALGERQFF; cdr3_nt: TGTGCCAGCAGCTTAGCGTTGGGGGAGCGGCAGTTCTTC
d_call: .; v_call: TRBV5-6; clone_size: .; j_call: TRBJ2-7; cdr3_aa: CASSLGASYEQYF; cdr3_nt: TGTGCCAGCAGCTTAGGAGCTAGCTACGAGCAGTACTTC
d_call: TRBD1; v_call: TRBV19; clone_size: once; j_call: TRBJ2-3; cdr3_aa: CASKLGQGTDTQYF; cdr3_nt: TGTGCCAGTAAACTGGGACAGGGCACAGATACGCAGTATTTT